The clone carrying this T cell receptor (beta chain) was detected a few times. These data come from a study of blood T cells in healthy people across ages. The CDR3 has 14 residues. CDR1 is LGHNA, CDR2 YSLEER, per germline. Trimming took off 1 base at V and 5 bases at J, with 9 bases between the two ends. A sample-barcoded 5' primer and a J-beta primer mix were used in a second PCR of roughly 6 to 12 cycles. TCRdb reprocessed the 5' RACE reads with MiXCR, giving one entry per CDR3 protein. Of hundreds of thousands of distinct CDR3 sequences detected, around a fifth appear once; the ten largest clones hold more than 3%.

The sequencing input was blood. This TCR came from a man in his 70s in good health. This chain links TRBV4-3 with TRBJ2-1; D is possibly TRBD1 (5 bases). The CDR3 here is CASSQGTRHNEQFF. As DNA, the CDR3 is TGCGCCAGCAGCCAAGGGACACGACACAATGAGCAGTTCTTC.